The 19 T cell receptor beta chains below come from one sample, sequenced in a study of graft-versus-host responses after intestinal transplantation. Libraries were prepared by immunoSEQ multiplex PCR; TCRdb keeps only in-frame clonotypes and omits some of them. The table lists some 140,000 clones, about nine tenths of them singletons. These receptors have no identified antigens. Sample: unstimulated CD4+ T cells sorted from spleen or lymph node cells, taken before intestinal transplant. These receptors all stem from a human donor who received an intestinal transplant.

The chain employs TRBV7-8 and TRBJ1-2, with D unresolved. From germline, CDR1 is SGHVS and CDR2 FQNEAQ. The CDR3 has 13 amino acids. Trimming stripped 6 bases from V and 3 bases from J, with 11 bases between. CDR3 in DNA: TGTGCCAGCAGTCCCCGGGCCTACTATGGCTACACCTTC. This codes for CASSPRAYYGYTF.

CDR3 DNA: TGTGCCAGCAGTTGGACGGTAACTAGCACAGATACGCAGTATTTT. As protein: CASSWTVTSTDTQYF. The rearrangement uses TRBV6-6 and TRBJ2-3; no definite D call. Germline V gene sequence: CDR1 MNHNY, CDR2 SVGAGI (reference sequence). The CDR3 has 15 amino acids. Trimming shortened V by 4 bases and J by 0 bases, and 11 bases separated the two germline ends.

The chain combines TRBV6-6 with TRBJ2-7, with D maybe TRBD1 (5 bases). V dropped 6 bases and J dropped 1 base, with 7 bases sitting between them. Germline CDR1 and CDR2: MNHNY and SVGAGI (reference sequence). The CDR3 runs 12 residues. The CDR3: CASSQGSYEQYF. Here the CDR3 DNA reads TGTGCCAGCAGCCAGGGATCCTACGAGCAGTACTTC.

This clone was observed a single time. The chain uses TRBV7-2 and TRBJ2-5; D not certain. The CDR3 covers 13 residues. Germline lookup yields CDR1 SGHTA and CDR2 FQGNSA. The V end was cut by 2 bases, the J end by 5 bases, with 9 bases between. The CDR3 reads CASSLISGETQYF. The CDR3 nucleotides are TGTGCCAGCAGCTTAATTAGTGGGGAGACCCAGTACTTC. Together with reference TRBV7-2 and TRBJ2-5, the CDR3 gives the full variable domain: GAGVSQSPSNKVTEKGKDVELRCDPISGHTALYWYRQSLGQGLEFLIYFQGNSAPDKSGLPSDRFSAERTGGSVSTLTIQRTQQEDSAVYLCASSLISGETQYFGPGTRLLVL.

The table lists this clone with a count of one. The J gene is TRBJ2-7, the V gene TRBV6-5, with 12 bases fitting TRBD2. The junction had 5 bases not matched to a gene; V was cut back by 5 bases and J by 6 bases. The CDR3 extends over 14 amino acids. Germline lookup yields CDR1 MNHEY and CDR2 SVGAGI. CDR3 DNA sequence: TGTGCCAGCAGTGAGCTAGCGGGAGGGGGCGAGCAGTACTTC. It encodes CASSELAGGGEQYF.

The J gene is TRBJ2-7, the V gene TRBV7-3; the D is unclear. Trimming pared 3 bases from V and 2 bases from J, leaving 14 bases between. This CDR3 is 15 amino acids long. Germline CDR1 reads SGHTA; CDR2 reads FQGTGA. The CDR3 sequence: CASSFNPRPTYEQYF. The CDR3 DNA follows: TGTGCCAGCAGCTTTAATCCCAGGCCCACCTACGAGCAGTACTTC. Full variable domain (rest looked up from reference TRBV7-3 and TRBJ2-7): GAGVSQTPSNKVTEKGKYVELRCDPISGHTALYWYRQSLGQGPEFLIYFQGTGAADDSGLPNDRFFAVRPEGSVSTLKIQRTERGDSAVYLCASSFNPRPTYEQYFGPGTRLTVT.

The CDR3 bases are TGTGCCAGCAGCTTAGGAGTGAGCGAGCAGTACTTC. Translation gives CASSLGVSEQYF. This rearrangement joins TRBV7-2 to TRBJ2-7; D is ambiguous. CDR3 size: 12 residues. Germline V gene data show CDR1 as SGHTA and CDR2 as FQGNSA. Trimming shortened V by 1 base and J by 6 bases, and 7 bases separated the two germline ends.

The V and J genes are TRBV4-3 and TRBJ1-1; 8 bases fit TRBD1. Germline trimming cut 0 bases from V and 1 base from J; bases unmatched to any gene: 4. The germline V gene has CDR1 LGHNA and CDR2 YSLEER. This CDR3 comprises 16 residues. Written as DNA, the CDR3 is TGCGCCAGCAGCCAAGACCCGGGACAGGCGAACACTGAAGCTTTCTTT. Translation: CASSQDPGQANTEAFF.

The chain employs TRBV30 and TRBJ2-1; D is perhaps TRBD1 or TRBD2 (6 bases each). From germline, CDR1 is GTSNPN and CDR2 SVGIG (reference sequence). The CDR3 has 15 amino acids. Trimming removed 2 bases from V and 0 bases from J, with 11 bases in between. The CDR3: CAWSRGEISYNEQFF. The CDR3 DNA follows: TGTGCCTGGAGTAGGGGGGAAATCTCCTACAATGAGCAGTTCTTC.

The chain uses TRBV14 and TRBJ2-7, with D perhaps TRBD1 (6 bases). CDR1 is SGHDN and CDR2 is FVKESK in the germline V gene. Trimming pared 3 bases from V and 5 bases from J, leaving 20 bases between. The CDR3 loop spans 16 amino acids. The CDR3 DNA reads TGTGCCAGCAGCCACCGAACAGGGATTGGGCTCAACGAGCAGTACTTC. Amino acid sequence: CASSHRTGIGLNEQYF.

The rearrangement links TRBV4-3 to TRBJ2-3; 12 nucleotides match TRBD2. This CDR3 has 16 residues. Germline V CDR1 and CDR2: LGHNA, YSLEER. V lost 0 bases, J lost 6 bases, and 4 bases stayed unmatched. For the CDR3, the DNA is TGCGCCAGCAGCCAAGAAAGACTAGCGGGAGTCGATACGCAGTATTTT. Residues: CASSQERLAGVDTQYF.

This rearrangement joins TRBV19 to TRBJ2-2; no reliable D call. Trimming removed 9 bases at V and 0 bases at J, with 11 bases between. CDR3 length: 14 residues. Looked up from germline, CDR1 is LNHDA and CDR2 is SQIVND (reference sequence). The CDR3 loop reads CASEWNSNTGELFF. The CDR3 region has the DNA TGTGCCAGCGAATGGAACTCGAACACCGGGGAGCTGTTTTTT.

V is TRBV2 and J is TRBJ2-7; D is unresolved. The length of the CDR3 is 15 residues. The V gene lost 4 bases and the J gene lost 7 bases, with 20 bases spanning the gap. Germline lookup yields CDR1 SNHLY and CDR2 FYNNEI. CDR3 loop: CASSGPVLYNREQYF. CDR3 nucleotides: TGTGCCAGCAGTGGCCCGGTCCTCTATAATCGGGAGCAGTACTTC.

The chain carries TRBV5-1 and TRBJ2-3; TRBD2 agrees at 8 bases. Germline V gene sequence: CDR1 SGHRS, CDR2 YFSETQ. The trim removed 5 bases at V and 0 bases at J, leaving 8 bases unmatched. CDR3 size: 16 residues. The CDR3 region is CASSFNVAGSTDTQYF. Here the CDR3 DNA reads TGCGCCAGCAGTTTTAACGTAGCGGGGAGCACAGATACGCAGTATTTT.

This chain connects TRBV2 to TRBJ2-3, with D possibly TRBD2 on 6 matching bases. Germline loops: CDR1 SNHLY, CDR2 FYNNEI. With 1 base removed from V and 5 bases from J, the gap between germline ends came to 13 bases. The CDR3 has 15 residues. CDR3 coding DNA: TGTGCCAGCAGTGAAGAAGGGACTGTTCAAGATACGCAGTATTTT. Translating gives CASSEEGTVQDTQYF. Complete variable domain (other parts from reference TRBV2 and TRBJ2-3): EPEVTQTPSHQVTQMGQEVILRCVPISNHLYFYWYRQILGQKVEFLVSFYNNEISEKSEIFDDQFSVERPDGSNFTLKIRSTKLEDSAMYFCASSEEGTVQDTQYFGPGTRLTVL.

This chain links TRBV10-3 with TRBJ2-3, with D uncertain. There are 15 residues in the CDR3. Trimming shortened V by 5 bases and J by 1 base, and 13 bases separated the two germline ends. CDR1 and CDR2 from the germline V gene are ENHRY and SYGVKD. The CDR3 region has the DNA TGTGCCATCAGTTCGACGGCCGTGGGCACAGATACGCAGTATTTT. Translating it yields CAISSTAVGTDTQYF.

The V call is TRBV11-2, the J call TRBJ1-6; 9 nucleotides match TRBD1. The germline gives CDR1 SGHAT, CDR2 FQNNGV. The CDR3 is made up of 15 amino acids. V dropped 1 base and J dropped 5; count of bases not matched to a gene: 0. The CDR3 is CASSLGDRDNSPLHF. CDR3 bases: TGTGCCAGCAGCTTAGGGGACAGGGATAATTCACCCCTCCACTTT. The full variable domain, in which reference TRBV11-2 and TRBJ1-6 provide the parts outside the CDR3, is EAGVAQSPRYKIIEKRQSVAFWCNPISGHATLYWYQQILGQGPKLLIQFQNNGVVDDSQLPKDRFSAERLKGVDSTLKIQPAKLEDSAVYLCASSLGDRDNSPLHFGNGTRLTVT.

The chain links TRBV30 to TRBJ1-3; D gene ambiguous. The CDR3 totals 12 residues. Trimming took 1 base from V and 2 from J, leaving 3 bases between them. Per the germline V gene, CDR1 is GTSNPN and CDR2 is SVGIG (reference sequence). CDR3: CAWSGAGNTIYF. In DNA, the CDR3 is TGTGCCTGGAGTGGGGCTGGAAACACCATATATTTT.

The CDR3 DNA sequence: TGCGCCAGCAGCTTGCCTAGCACAGATACGCAGTATTTT. It specifies CASSLPSTDTQYF. The rearrangement joins TRBV5-1 to TRBJ2-3; no clear D. The CDR3 is made up of 13 amino acids. Trimming pared 1 base from V and 0 bases from J, leaving 3 bases between. In germline, CDR1 is SGHRS, CDR2 YFSETQ.